These T cell receptor beta chains were read from a single sample in a study of T cells in tumors after PD-1 blockade. TCRdb's copy holds only in-frame clones and misses some; the assay was immunoSEQ multiplex PCR. Of about 59,000 clones in the sample, about four fifths are singletons; the top ten hold 13%. The sample consisted of PBMCs, taken before anti-PD-1 treatment. The source is a human donor with basal cell carcinoma. Both conserved end residues are part of each CDR3. Fields, in order: V gene, D gene, J gene, clone size, CDR3 DNA, CDR3 protein. A D gene is named only where the DNA matches it firmly. A clone size is listed for some rows: how often the clone was seen (once, few, many), or a class if it is expanded.

TRBV19	TRBD2	TRBJ2-5	NA	TGTGCCAGTAGTATGACGGGGGGGACCCCTTTAGAGACCCAGTACTTC	CASSMTGGTPLETQYF
TRBV19	TRBD1	TRBJ1-5	many	TGTGCCAGTAGTTCACAGGGGCTTCAGCCCCAGCATTTT	CASSSQGLQPQHF
TRBV7-2	TRBD2	TRBJ2-7	NA	TGCGCCAGCAGCTTTACTAGCGGGGGGTTCGACGAGCAGTACTTC	CASSFTSGGFDEQYF
TRBV30	NA	TRBJ1-4	NA	TGTGCCCGGAGGGGGGGGGTTGAAAAACTGTTTTTT	CARRGGVEKLFF
TRBV6-1	NA	TRBJ1-2	NA	TGTGCCAGCAGTGAAGGTGCCGGGAGCTATGGCTACACCTTC	CASSEGAGSYGYTF
TRBV5-1	NA	TRBJ2-1	few	TGCGCCAGCAGCTTGCGAGGGTCTGAGCAGTTCTTC	CASSLRGSEQFF
TRBV6-5	NA	TRBJ2-4	NA	TGTGCCAGCAGGGGGGTCGGAGGGAACATTCAGTACTTC	CASRGVGGNIQYF
TRBV6-5	NA	TRBJ1-5	many	TGTGCCAGCAGTTACTCTCTGAGCAATCAGCCCCAGCATTTT	CASSYSLSNQPQHF
TRBV5-8	NA	TRBJ2-1	NA	TGTGCCAGCAGCCCCCGTCAGCAAACCTACAATGAGCAGTTCTTC	CASSPRQQTYNEQFF
TRBV12-3/TRBV12-4	NA	TRBJ2-1	NA	TGTGCCAGTTTAGCACAGGGTTACAATGAGCAGTTCTTC	CASLAQGYNEQFF
TRBV18	TRBD1	TRBJ1-3	NA	TGTGCCAGCTCACCGTTTCAAGCGGGACAGGGGTTCTCTGGAAACACCATATATTTT	CASSPFQAGQGFSGNTIYF
TRBV6-5	NA	TRBJ2-7	NA	TGTGCCAGCAAAATGCTCCCTTTACAGTCCCACGAGCAGTACTTC	CASKMLPLQSHEQYF
TRBV5-5	NA	TRBJ1-5	once	TGTGCCAGCAGCTTGGTAGGGTCTCCCAATCAGCCCCAGCATTTT	CASSLVGSPNQPQHF
TRBV5-1	NA	TRBJ1-1	NA	TGCGCCAGCAGCTTGTTAGACAGATCGAACACTGAAGCTTTCTTT	CASSLLDRSNTEAFF
TRBV5-1	TRBD2	TRBJ2-1	NA	TGCGCCAGCAGCTTGGAGACGGGGGGGCCTCGGGAGCAGTTCTTC	CASSLETGGPREQFF
TRBV3-1/TRBV3-2	NA	TRBJ1-1	NA	TGTGCCAGCAGCCATGGGAACACTGAAGCTTTCTTT	CASSHGNTEAFF
TRBV30	NA	TRBJ1-2	NA	TGTGCCTGGAGTGTAGGAGTTTGGGGAGGGGGCTATGGCTACACCTTC	CAWSVGVWGGGYGYTF
TRBV30	NA	TRBJ1-4	NA	TGTGCCTGGGGGGGGACACCCGCAGAAAAACTGTTTTTT	CAWGGTPAEKLFF
TRBV6-1	TRBD2	TRBJ2-5	few	TGTGCCAGCAGTGACGTCTCCCGGGTAGCGGGGGGGCCGCGGGAGACCCAGTACTTC	CASSDVSRVAGGPRETQYF
TRBV28	NA	TRBJ2-6	once	TGTGCCAGCGCCCTTCCTTCGGGGGCCAACGTCCTGACTTTC	CASALPSGANVLTF
TRBV27	NA	TRBJ1-3	NA	TGTGCCAGCAGTGAGAGAACCGGAAACACCATATATTTT	CASSERTGNTIYF
TRBV6-6	NA	TRBJ2-3	NA	TGTGCCAGCATCCGGGACTCCACAGATACGCAGTATTTT	CASIRDSTDTQYF
TRBV18	NA	TRBJ1-2	NA	TGTGCCAGCTCACCAGATGCCGCCTATAACTATGGCTACACCTTC	CASSPDAAYNYGYTF
TRBV2	NA	TRBJ2-5	NA	TGTGCCAGCAGGTGGAGGGACCGACAAGAGACCCAGTACTTC	CASRWRDRQETQYF
TRBV9	NA	TRBJ1-3	NA	TGTGCCAGCAGCGCGGACAACCTCTCTGGAAACACCATATATTTT	CASSADNLSGNTIYF
TRBV6-6	NA	TRBJ2-7	NA	TGTGCCAGCAGTTCCACAACCTACGAGCAGTACTTC	CASSSTTYEQYF